These 15 T cell receptor beta chains came from one sample sequenced in a study of regulatory T cells in long-lasting Graves disease. The TCR beta library used iRepertoire HTBI primers with Arm-PCR amplification of CDR3. TCRdb itself ran the multiplex PCR reads through MiXCR, one entry per CDR3 protein. The sample lists approximately 440,000 distinct CDR3 sequences, roughly 17% occurring once. Sample time point: newly diagnosed GD, antithyroid drugs for less than 3 months. RNA extracted from PBMCs served as the sequencing template. The sample was also linked to a second study, of T cells in Graves' hyperthyroidism and ophthalmopathy.

Specimen: peripheral blood mononuclear cells (PBMCs), collected at new diagnosis, from a patient treated with antithyroid drugs. These receptors all stem from a middle-aged man with Graves disease.

This clonotype was seen only a few times. The chain couples TRBV5-1 to TRBJ2-5; tentative D call: TRBD2 (5 bases). V was trimmed by 5 bases and J by 4 bases, leaving 9 bases between them. The germline V gene has CDR1 SGHRS and CDR2 YFSETQ. The CDR3 covers 12 residues. As DNA, the CDR3 is TGCGCCAGCAGGAGGAGGTTAGAGACCCAGTACTTC. Its translation is CASRRRLETQYF.

This clonotype was detected a few times. The DNA of the CDR3 is TGCAGTGCTAGAGGGACAGGGGTTAAGCAGTTCTTC. Translating gives CSARGTGVKQFF. The V call is TRBV20-1, the J call TRBJ2-1; TRBD1 aligns across 9 bases. The trim removed 1 base at V and 11 bases at J, leaving 3 bases unmatched. The V gene's germline CDR1 is DFQATT and CDR2 SNEGSKA (reference sequence). The CDR3 has 12 residues.

This clonotype came up many times. The chain has TRBV5-1 and TRBJ1-1; D unresolved. Trimming removed 0 bases at V and 0 bases at J, with 9 bases between. Per germline, CDR1 SGHRS and CDR2 YFSETQ. The CDR3 runs to 15 residues. CDR3 region: CASSLGGGMNTEAFF. The CDR3 DNA reads TGCGCCAGCAGCTTGGGGGGTGGAATGAACACTGAAGCTTTCTTT. Using reference TRBV5-1 and TRBJ1-1 for the parts outside the CDR3, the full variable domain is KAGVTQTPRYLIKTRGQQVTLSCSPISGHRSVSWYQQTPGQGLQFLFEYFSETQRNKGNFPGRFSGRQFSNSRSEMNVSTLELGDSALYLCASSLGGGMNTEAFFGQGTRLTVV.

This clonotype has at least ten counts. The DNA of the CDR3 is TGTGCCAGCAGCCTCGACAGGGGGTTTAAGACCCAGTACTTC. This codes for CASSLDRGFKTQYF. The gene calls are TRBV7-8 and TRBJ2-5, with 9 bases that match TRBD1. The germline gives CDR1 SGHVS, CDR2 FQNEAQ. V was pared by 5 bases and J by 6 bases, with 7 bases of the junction left unmatched. The CDR3 is 14 residues long. Full variable domain (outside the CDR3, taken from reference TRBV7-8 and TRBJ2-5): GAGVSQSPRYKVAKRGQDVALRCDPISGHVSLFWYQQALGQGPEFLTYFQNEAQLDKSGLPSDRFFAERPEGSVSTLKIQRTQQEDSAVYLCASSLDRGFKTQYFGPGTRLLVL.

This clonotype was counted at least ten times. The gene calls are TRBV20-1 and TRBJ2-1; D gene uncertain. This CDR3 comprises 13 residues. Germline values: CDR1 DFQATT, CDR2 SNEGSKA (reference sequence). Deletions cut 5 bases from V and 1 base from J, with 9 bases between. The CDR3 coding sequence is TGCAGTGCTGGACGGGTATCCTACAATGAGCAGTTCTTC. This translates into CSAGRVSYNEQFF.

This sequence joins TRBV7-9 and TRBJ1-6, with 11 nucleotides matching TRBD1. V shed 5 bases, J shed 13 bases, and the junction held 4 bases outside the gene matches. Looked up from germline, CDR1 is SEHNR and CDR2 is FQNEAQ (reference sequence). The CDR3 loop spans 13 amino acids. CDR3: CASSARTGGPLHF. CDR3 nucleotides: TGTGCCAGCAGCGCGCGGACAGGGGGCCCCCTCCACTTT. Using reference TRBV7-9 and TRBJ1-6 for the parts outside the CDR3, the full variable domain is DTGVSQNPRHKITKRGQNVTFRCDPISEHNRLYWYRQTLGQGPEFLTYFQNEAQLEKSRLLSDRFSAERPKGSFSTLEIQRTEQGDSAMYLCASSARTGGPLHFGNGTRLTVT.

This clonotype was counted many times. The rearrangement uses TRBV11-3 and TRBJ2-5; 7 bases line up with TRBD1. Trimming removed 4 bases from V and 2 bases from J; junction bases left unmatched: 4. Germline CDR1 reads SGHNT; CDR2 reads YENEEA. There are 14 residues in the CDR3. The CDR3 sequence is CASSSQQGQETQYF. In DNA form, the CDR3 reads TGTGCCAGCAGCTCCCAACAGGGGCAAGAGACCCAGTACTTC.

At least ten counts were recorded for this clonotype. The chain links TRBV10-3 to TRBJ2-7; 9 nucleotides agree with TRBD1. Germline-derived CDR1 and CDR2 are ENHRY and SYGVKD. Trimming removed 6 bases from V and 4 bases from J; junction bases left unmatched: 10. The CDR3 runs 15 residues. CDR3 DNA sequence: TGTGCCATCAGATCCGGGACAGGGTTGGCTTACGAGCAGTACTTC. This encodes CAIRSGTGLAYEQYF.

A word on this clonotype: Given a much more abundant clone one base away, this may be a read error. V gene TRBV6-9 combines with J gene TRBJ2-7; D remains ambiguous. V lost 3 bases and J lost 4, with 13 bases in between. The CDR3 runs 14 residues. Germline V gene sequence: CDR1 MNHGY, CDR2 SVAAGI. The CDR3 DNA sequence: TGTGCCAGCAGTTACTCTTTCTGGGAATACGAGCAGTACTTC. Amino acids: CASSYSFWEYEQYF.

This clonotype was observed many times. The V call is TRBV7-8, the J call TRBJ1-1; D not certain. This CDR3 is built from 15 residues. Per germline, CDR1 SGHVS and CDR2 FQNEAQ. Deletions cut 5 bases from V and 1 base from J, with 14 bases between. The CDR3 DNA reads TGTGCCAGCAGCATTCGAAGGGTAAGGAACACTGAAGCTTTCTTT. Translating it yields CASSIRRVRNTEAFF.

This chain links TRBV12-3 or TRBV12-4 with TRBJ1-5; 7 bases align to TRBD1. Trimming removed 7 bases from V and 7 bases from J; junction bases left unmatched: 4. The CDR3 is made up of 12 amino acids. CDR3 sequence (DNA): TGTGCCAGCACGACAGGGAAACAGCCCCAGCATTTT. Amino acid sequence: CASTTGKQPQHF.

This clonotype was observed many times. J is TRBJ1-5 and V is TRBV30; the D is unclear. The V and J ends lost 2 bases and 0 bases respectively, with 2 bases between them. This CDR3 comprises 12 residues. Germline CDR1 is GTSNPN and CDR2 is SVGIG (reference sequence). The CDR3 DNA follows: TGTGCCTGGAGTTATAGCAATCAGCCCCAGCATTTT. This codes for CAWSYSNQPQHF.

This clonotype was counted a few times. The V and J genes are TRBV29-1 and TRBJ2-1; possibly TRBD2 for D (6 bases). The CDR3 totals 12 residues. Looked up from germline, CDR1 is SQVTM and CDR2 is ANQGSEA. V shed 6 bases and J shed 6 bases, with 12 bases lying between them. Written as DNA, the CDR3 is TGCAGCGTGCGGGGACCCGCCAATGAGCAGTTCTTC. Protein product: CSVRGPANEQFF.

This clonotype was seen at least ten times. This chain connects TRBV7-9 to TRBJ2-5; D assignment may be TRBD1 or TRBD2 (5 bases each). This CDR3 is 14 amino acids long. V was trimmed by 3 bases and J by 11 bases, leaving 19 bases between them. Germline values: CDR1 SEHNR, CDR2 FQNEAQ (reference sequence). CDR3 nucleotide sequence: TGTGCCAGCAGCTTCGGGGCCGGGACGTGGGAGCAGTACTTC. Its translation is CASSFGAGTWEQYF.

The rearrangement uses TRBV11-2 and TRBJ1-4; TRBD1 matches 9 bases. The CDR3 extends over 17 amino acids. Trimming took 1 base from V and 1 from J; bases not matched to a gene: 4. CDR1 SGHAT and CDR2 FQNNGV come from the germline V gene. CDR3 residues: CASSLGTGALTNEKLFF. CDR3 in DNA: TGTGCCAGCAGCTTAGGGACAGGGGCCTTAACTAATGAAAAACTGTTTTTT.